One sample yielded the 15 T cell receptor beta chains listed below, sequenced in a study of shared clonotypes between healthy human individuals. The data were produced by immunoSEQ multiplex PCR, yet TCRdb's version contains in-frame clones alone and is incomplete. The table lists roughly 810,000 clones, about 96% of them singletons, with about 0.25% in the top ten. Naive CD8 isolation took CD45RO-negative cells positively selected for CCR7 and excluded terminally differentiated effector memory CD45RA+ cells. Source material: naive CD8+ T cells sorted from blood. The receptors were gathered from a man aged 30-40 years in good health.

The J gene is TRBJ1-1, the V gene TRBV2; D is unresolved. The CDR3 contains 11 residues. Trimming left V 10 bases short and J 1 base short, with 7 bases between. CDR1 is SNHLY, CDR2 FYNNEI, per germline. The CDR3 spells CATHKNTEAFF. DNA for the CDR3: TGTGCCACGCACAAGAACACTGAAGCTTTCTTT.

This chain links TRBV11-2 with TRBJ2-7; no reliable D call. The germline V and J ends were trimmed by 1 base and 3 bases, with 16 bases remaining between them. Germline V lookup: CDR1 SGHAT, CDR2 FQNNGV. This CDR3 has 16 residues. The CDR3: CASSLGSDEYFYEQYF. The DNA for the CDR3 is TGTGCCAGCAGCTTAGGGAGTGACGAATATTTCTACGAGCAGTACTTC.

This chain links TRBV4-1 with TRBJ2-3; D uncertain. Germline CDR1 MGHRA, CDR2 YSYEKL. The V and J ends lost 0 bases and 0 bases respectively, with 10 bases between them. The CDR3 runs to 16 residues. The CDR3 reads CASSQDAGSSTDTQYF. CDR3 coding DNA: TGCGCCAGCAGCCAAGACGCCGGATCTAGCACAGATACGCAGTATTTT.

This clone was counted once. The chain uses TRBV4-3 and TRBJ1-4, with 7 bases aligning to TRBD1. J gave up 4 bases and V 3 bases, and 11 bases lay outside the gene matches. The CDR3 is 17 residues long. Germline lookup yields CDR1 LGHNA and CDR2 YSLEER. CDR3 loop: CASSQDTGVAGNEKLFF. Written as DNA, the CDR3 is TGCGCCAGCAGCCAGGATACAGGGGTCGCGGGTAATGAAAAACTGTTTTTT.

The V gene is TRBV7-8, the J gene TRBJ1-5; a weak D match, TRBD1 (5 bases). Germline V CDR1 and CDR2: SGHVS, FQNEAQ. Between the trimmed V and J ends, which lost 1 base and 4 bases, there was a span of 17 bases. The CDR3 contains 17 residues. The CDR3 is CASSLGPGRYLNQPQHF. The CDR3 DNA reads as TGTGCCAGCAGCTTAGGTCCGGGGCGATACTTGAATCAGCCCCAGCATTTT.

The chain is built from TRBV29-1 and TRBJ2-7; D may correspond to TRBD1 or TRBD2 (5 bases each). The CDR3 has 14 amino acids. Germline values: CDR1 SQVTM, CDR2 ANQGSEA. Trimming stripped 5 bases from V and 3 bases from J, with 17 bases between. Here the CDR3 DNA reads TGCAGCGTTCGAGGGACCCTAGGCAGCTACGAGCAGTACTTC. It codes for CSVRGTLGSYEQYF.

The chain uses TRBV7-9 and TRBJ1-1; D gene unclear. This CDR3 has 14 residues. V shed 2 bases and J shed 5 bases, with 12 bases lying between them. Germline V gene sequence: CDR1 SEHNR, CDR2 FQNEAQ (reference sequence). The chain's CDR3 is CASSLSVGGTEAFF. Written as DNA, the CDR3 is TGTGCCAGCAGCTTAAGTGTTGGAGGAACTGAAGCTTTCTTT. The variable domain in full, with the rest retrieved from reference TRBV7-9 and TRBJ1-1, is DTGVSQNPRHKITKRGQNVTFRCDPISEHNRLYWYRQTLGQGPEFLTYFQNEAQLEKSRLLSDRFSAERPKGSFSTLEIQRTEQGDSAMYLCASSLSVGGTEAFFGQGTRLTVV.

The genes are TRBV11-2 and TRBJ1-5; D unclear. V lost 5 bases and J lost 11, with 13 bases in between. The germline CDR1 and CDR2 sequences are SGHAT and FQNNGV. This CDR3 comprises 12 residues. The DNA for the CDR3 is TGTGCCAGCAGCCCTGAGGATACTTCCCAGCATTTT. It codes for CASSPEDTSQHF.

This clone was observed once. This chain links TRBV9 with TRBJ2-2; tentative D call: TRBD1 (5 bases). The CDR3 runs to 16 residues. V dropped 0 bases and J dropped 3 bases, with 12 bases sitting between them. Germline assignment: CDR1 SGDLS and CDR2 YYNGEE. The CDR3 DNA sequence: TGTGCCAGCAGCGTAGAGGGGTCAAGCGACACCGGGGAGCTGTTTTTT. Protein: CASSVEGSSDTGELFF.

This clone was seen more than once but under ten times. The J gene is TRBJ2-1, the V gene TRBV5-6, with 12 nucleotides matching TRBD2. The CDR3 contains 13 residues. Germline CDR1 is SGHDT and CDR2 is YYEEEE. The V and J ends lost 0 bases and 13 bases, in that order; junction bases with no gene match: 2. The CDR3 here is CASSLGLAGVQFF. The DNA for the CDR3 is TGTGCCAGCAGCTTGGGACTAGCGGGAGTCCAGTTCTTC.

The chain employs TRBV9 and TRBJ2-3, with 7 bases aligning to TRBD2. V lost 0 bases, J lost 2 bases, and 6 bases stayed unmatched. This CDR3 contains 16 residues. Germline V CDR1 and CDR2: SGDLS, YYNGEE. The CDR3 DNA sequence: TGTGCCAGCAGCGTAGAGGGTAGCGGGTTCACAGATACGCAGTATTTT. The encoded protein is CASSVEGSGFTDTQYF.

The V call is TRBV30, the J call TRBJ2-7; D remains ambiguous. CDR1 GTSNPN and CDR2 SVGIG come from the germline V gene (reference sequence). The CDR3 totals 13 residues. The germline V and J ends were trimmed by 4 bases and 0 bases, with 10 bases remaining between them. The CDR3 DNA is TGTGCCTGGATAGCCGAGGACTCCTACGAGCAGTACTTC. Translated, it gives CAWIAEDSYEQYF. Full variable domain (rest looked up from reference TRBV30 and TRBJ2-7): SQTIHQWPATLVQPVGSPLSLECTVEGTSNPNLYWYRQAAGRGLQLLFYSVGIGQISSEVPQNLSASRPQDRQFILSSKKLLLSDSGFYLCAWIAEDSYEQYFGPGTRLTVT.

About this clone itself: Additional DNA sequences in this sample encode the identical CDR3. This chain joins TRBV9 and TRBJ2-3; D is possibly TRBD2 (5 bases). The CDR3 extends over 14 amino acids. Trimming pared 1 base from V and 0 bases from J, leaving 6 bases between. Germline V gene sequence: CDR1 SGDLS, CDR2 YYNGEE. This CDR3 is CASSVSGSTDTQYF. The CDR3 coding sequence is TGTGCCAGCAGCGTATCGGGAAGCACAGATACGCAGTATTTT.

The rearrangement uses TRBV9 and TRBJ2-7; no firm D call. The J call is in doubt because the DNA end fits TRBJ2-5 better. The CDR3 is 12 residues long. Germline CDR1 and CDR2: SGDLS and YYNGEE. The CDR3 DNA is TGTGCCAGCAGCGACTGGAAAGAGACCCAGTACTTC. Its translation: CASSDWKETQYF.

The rearrangement links TRBV6-1 to TRBJ1-5; 8 bases match TRBD1. In germline, CDR1 is MNHNS, CDR2 SASEGT. This CDR3 contains 18 residues. The V and J ends lost 3 bases and 0 bases, in that order; junction bases with no gene match: 10. CDR3 region: CASSDRSSGTGSNQPQHF. CDR3 coding DNA: TGTGCCAGCAGTGATCGCTCGTCAGGGACAGGTAGCAATCAGCCCCAGCATTTT.